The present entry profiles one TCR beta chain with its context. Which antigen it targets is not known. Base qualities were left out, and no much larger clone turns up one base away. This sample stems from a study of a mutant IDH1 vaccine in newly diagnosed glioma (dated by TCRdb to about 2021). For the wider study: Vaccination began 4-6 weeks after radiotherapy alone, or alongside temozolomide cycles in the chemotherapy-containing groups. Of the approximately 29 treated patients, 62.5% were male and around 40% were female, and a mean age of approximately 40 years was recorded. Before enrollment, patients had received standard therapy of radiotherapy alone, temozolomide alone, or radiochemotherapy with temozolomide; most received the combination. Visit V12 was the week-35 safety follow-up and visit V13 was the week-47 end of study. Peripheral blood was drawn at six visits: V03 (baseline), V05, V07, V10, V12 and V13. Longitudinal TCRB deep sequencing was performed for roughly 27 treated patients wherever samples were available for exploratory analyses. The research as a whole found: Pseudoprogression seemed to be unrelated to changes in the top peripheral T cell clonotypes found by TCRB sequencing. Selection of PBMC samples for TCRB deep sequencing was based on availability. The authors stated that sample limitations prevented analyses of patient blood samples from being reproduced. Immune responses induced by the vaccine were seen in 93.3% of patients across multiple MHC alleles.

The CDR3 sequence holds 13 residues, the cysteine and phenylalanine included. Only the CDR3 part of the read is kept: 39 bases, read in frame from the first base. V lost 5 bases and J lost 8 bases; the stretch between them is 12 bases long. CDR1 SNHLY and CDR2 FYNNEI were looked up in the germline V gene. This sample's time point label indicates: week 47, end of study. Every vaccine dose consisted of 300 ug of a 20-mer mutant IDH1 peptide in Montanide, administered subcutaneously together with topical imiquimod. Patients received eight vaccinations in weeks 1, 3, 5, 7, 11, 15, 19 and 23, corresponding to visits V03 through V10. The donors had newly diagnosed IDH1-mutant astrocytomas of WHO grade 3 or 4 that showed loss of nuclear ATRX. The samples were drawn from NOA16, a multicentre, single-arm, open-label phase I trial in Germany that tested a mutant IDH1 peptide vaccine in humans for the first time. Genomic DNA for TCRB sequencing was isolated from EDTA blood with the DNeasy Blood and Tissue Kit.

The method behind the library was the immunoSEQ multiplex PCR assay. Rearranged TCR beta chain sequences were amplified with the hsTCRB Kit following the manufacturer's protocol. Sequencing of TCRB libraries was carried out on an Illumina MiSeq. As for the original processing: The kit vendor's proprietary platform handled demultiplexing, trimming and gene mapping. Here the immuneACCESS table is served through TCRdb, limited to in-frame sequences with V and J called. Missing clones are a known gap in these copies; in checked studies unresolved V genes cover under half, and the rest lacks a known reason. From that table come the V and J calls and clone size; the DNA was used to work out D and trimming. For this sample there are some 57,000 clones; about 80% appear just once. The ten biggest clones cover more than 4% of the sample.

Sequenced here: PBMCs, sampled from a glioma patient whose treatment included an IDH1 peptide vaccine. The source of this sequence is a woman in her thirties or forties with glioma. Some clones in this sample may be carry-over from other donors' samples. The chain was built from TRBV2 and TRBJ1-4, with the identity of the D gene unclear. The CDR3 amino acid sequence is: CASSREYREKLFF. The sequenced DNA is TGTGCCAGCAGTCGGGAGTACCGAGAAAAACTGTTTTTT.